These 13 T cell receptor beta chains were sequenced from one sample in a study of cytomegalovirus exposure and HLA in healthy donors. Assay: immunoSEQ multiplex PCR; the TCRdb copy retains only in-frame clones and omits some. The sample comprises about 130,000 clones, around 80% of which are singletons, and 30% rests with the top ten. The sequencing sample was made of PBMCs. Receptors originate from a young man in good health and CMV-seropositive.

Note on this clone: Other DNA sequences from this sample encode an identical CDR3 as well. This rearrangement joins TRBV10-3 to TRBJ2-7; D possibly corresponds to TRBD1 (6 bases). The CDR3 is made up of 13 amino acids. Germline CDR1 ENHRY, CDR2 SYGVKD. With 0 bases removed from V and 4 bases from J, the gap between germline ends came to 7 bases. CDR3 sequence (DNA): TGTGCCATCAGTGAGTCTAGGGGGTACGAGCAGTACTTC. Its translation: CAISESRGYEQYF.

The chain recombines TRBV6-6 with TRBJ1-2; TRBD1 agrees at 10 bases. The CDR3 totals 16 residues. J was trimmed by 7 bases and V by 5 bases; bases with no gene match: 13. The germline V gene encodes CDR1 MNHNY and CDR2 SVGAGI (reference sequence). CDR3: CASSQYRTGGGFGYTF. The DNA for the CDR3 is TGTGCCAGCAGTCAATACCGGACAGGGGGAGGTTTTGGCTACACCTTC.

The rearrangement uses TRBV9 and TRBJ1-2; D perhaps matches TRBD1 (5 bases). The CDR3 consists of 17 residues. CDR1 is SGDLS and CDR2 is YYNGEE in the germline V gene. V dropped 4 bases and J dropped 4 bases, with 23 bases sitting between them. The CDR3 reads CASSSESWEDRSYGYTF. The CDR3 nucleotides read TGTGCCAGCAGCTCAGAGAGCTGGGAAGACAGAAGCTATGGCTACACCTTC.

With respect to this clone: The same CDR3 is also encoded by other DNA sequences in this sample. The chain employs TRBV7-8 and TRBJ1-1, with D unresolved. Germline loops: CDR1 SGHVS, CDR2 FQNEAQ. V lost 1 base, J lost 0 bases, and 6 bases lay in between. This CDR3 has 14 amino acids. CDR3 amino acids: CASSLERVNTEAFF. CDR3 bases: TGTGCCAGCAGCTTAGAGCGAGTGAACACTGAAGCTTTCTTT.

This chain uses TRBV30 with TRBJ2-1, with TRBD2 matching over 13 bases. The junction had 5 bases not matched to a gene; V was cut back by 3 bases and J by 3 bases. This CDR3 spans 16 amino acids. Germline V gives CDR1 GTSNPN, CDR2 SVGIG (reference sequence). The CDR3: CAWSTSGGVNYNEQFF. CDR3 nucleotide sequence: TGTGCCTGGAGCACTAGCGGGGGGGTTAACTACAATGAGCAGTTCTTC.

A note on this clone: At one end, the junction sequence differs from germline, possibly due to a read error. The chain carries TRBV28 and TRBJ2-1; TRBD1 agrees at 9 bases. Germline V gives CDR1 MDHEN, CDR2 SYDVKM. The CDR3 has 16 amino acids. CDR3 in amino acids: CASSQTGTGPYSEQFF. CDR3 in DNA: TGTGCCAGCAGTCAAACCGGGACAGGGCCCTACAGTGAGCAGTTCTTC. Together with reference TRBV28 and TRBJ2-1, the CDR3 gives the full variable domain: DVKVTQSSRYLVKRTGEKVFLECVQDMDHENMFWYRQDPGLGLRLIYFSYDVKMKEKGDIPEGYSVSREKKERFSLILESASTNQTSMYLCASSQTGTGPYSEQFFGPGTRLTVL.

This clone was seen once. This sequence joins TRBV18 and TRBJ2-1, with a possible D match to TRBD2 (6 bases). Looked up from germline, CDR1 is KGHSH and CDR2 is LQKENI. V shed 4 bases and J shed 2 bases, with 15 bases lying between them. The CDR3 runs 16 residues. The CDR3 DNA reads TGTGCCAGCTCACAGAGGCGGACGGGAGCCTACAATGAGCAGTTCTTC. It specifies CASSQRRTGAYNEQFF.

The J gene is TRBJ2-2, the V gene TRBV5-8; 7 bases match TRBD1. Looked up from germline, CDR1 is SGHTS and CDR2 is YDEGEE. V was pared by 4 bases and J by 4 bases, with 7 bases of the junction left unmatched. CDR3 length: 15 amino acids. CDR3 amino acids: CASSKRGQPTGELFF. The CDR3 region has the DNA TGTGCCAGCAGCAAGAGGGGACAGCCCACCGGGGAGCTGTTTTTT.

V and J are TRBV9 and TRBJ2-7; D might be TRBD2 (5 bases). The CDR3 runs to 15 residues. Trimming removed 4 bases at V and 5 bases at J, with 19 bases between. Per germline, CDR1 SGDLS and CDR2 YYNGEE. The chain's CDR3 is CASSTGPGSIDEQYF. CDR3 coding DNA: TGTGCCAGCAGCACTGGGCCGGGGTCCATAGACGAGCAGTACTTC. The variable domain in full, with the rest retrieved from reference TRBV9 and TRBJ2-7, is DSGVTQTPKHLITATGQRVTLRCSPRSGDLSVYWYQQSLDQGLQFLIQYYNGEERAKGNILERFSAQQFPDLHSELNLSSLELGDSALYFCASSTGPGSIDEQYFGPGTRLTVT.

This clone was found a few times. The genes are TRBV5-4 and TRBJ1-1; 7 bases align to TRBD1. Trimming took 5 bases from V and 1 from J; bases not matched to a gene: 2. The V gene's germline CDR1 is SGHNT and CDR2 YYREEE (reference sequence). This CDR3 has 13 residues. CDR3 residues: CASRRTGNTEAFF. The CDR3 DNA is TGTGCCAGCAGACGGACAGGGAACACTGAAGCTTTCTTT.

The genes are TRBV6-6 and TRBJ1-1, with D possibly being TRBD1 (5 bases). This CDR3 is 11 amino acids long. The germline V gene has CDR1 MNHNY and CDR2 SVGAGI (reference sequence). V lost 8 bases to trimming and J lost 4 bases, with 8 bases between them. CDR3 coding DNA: TGTGCCAGCTCAGGGCGCACTGAAGCTTTCTTT. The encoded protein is CASSGRTEAFF.

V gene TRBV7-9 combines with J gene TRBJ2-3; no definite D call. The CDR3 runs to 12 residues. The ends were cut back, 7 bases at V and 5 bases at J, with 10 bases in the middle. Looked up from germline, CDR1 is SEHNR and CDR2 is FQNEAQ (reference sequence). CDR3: CASTSFVDTQYF. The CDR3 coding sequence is TGTGCCAGCACTTCCTTCGTAGATACGCAGTATTTT. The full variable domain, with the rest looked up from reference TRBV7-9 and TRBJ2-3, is DTGVSQNPRHKITKRGQNVTFRCDPISEHNRLYWYRQTLGQGPEFLTYFQNEAQLEKSRLLSDRFSAERPKGSFSTLEIQRTEQGDSAMYLCASTSFVDTQYFGPGTRLTVL.

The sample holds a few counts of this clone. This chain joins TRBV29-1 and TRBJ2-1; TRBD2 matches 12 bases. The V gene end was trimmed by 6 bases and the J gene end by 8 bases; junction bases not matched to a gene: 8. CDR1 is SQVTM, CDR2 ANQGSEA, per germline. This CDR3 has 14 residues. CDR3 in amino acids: CSVHASGGADEQFF. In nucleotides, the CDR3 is TGCAGCGTACACGCTAGCGGGGGGGCGGATGAGCAGTTCTTC.